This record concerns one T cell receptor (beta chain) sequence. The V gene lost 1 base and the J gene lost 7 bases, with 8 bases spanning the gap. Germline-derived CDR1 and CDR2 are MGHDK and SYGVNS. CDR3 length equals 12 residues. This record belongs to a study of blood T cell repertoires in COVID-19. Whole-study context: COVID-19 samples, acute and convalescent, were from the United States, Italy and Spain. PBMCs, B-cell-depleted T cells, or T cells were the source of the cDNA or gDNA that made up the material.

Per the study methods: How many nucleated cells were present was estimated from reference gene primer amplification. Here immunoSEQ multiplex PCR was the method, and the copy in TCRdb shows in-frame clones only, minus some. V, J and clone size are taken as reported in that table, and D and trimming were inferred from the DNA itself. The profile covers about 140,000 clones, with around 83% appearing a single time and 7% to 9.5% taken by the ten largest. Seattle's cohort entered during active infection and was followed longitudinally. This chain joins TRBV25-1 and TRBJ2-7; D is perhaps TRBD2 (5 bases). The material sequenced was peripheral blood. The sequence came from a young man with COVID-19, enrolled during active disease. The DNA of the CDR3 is TGTGCCAGCAGTGAATTCGGGGAAGAGCAGTACTTC. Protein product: CASSEFGEEQYF.